Described below is a single T cell receptor beta chain sequence and its context. Its antigen target is currently unknown. No quality values exist for individual bases; no much larger clone is one base distant. The library relied on the immunoSEQ multiplex PCR assay. The multiplex PCR relied on a mix of 60 forward primers for TCR Vbeta segments and 13 reverse primers for TCR Jbeta segments. The CDR3 region of rearranged TCR beta genes was amplified from genomic DNA by a multiplex PCR assay. On the Illumina HiSeq System, the amplified TCR beta libraries were sequenced as 87-base-pair reads. Per the authors' processing: In a later analysis, some 80 million unique TCR beta chains were counted across the 500 to 850 repertoires, and roughly 11 million of these chains were shared by at least two donors. To remove PCR and sequencing errors, raw reads were error-corrected and collapsed into unique sequences using a nearest-neighbor algorithm that merged closely related sequences. CDR3 sequences were aligned to IMGT reference sequences to assign V, D and J gene segments. For a sequence to be retained, a match of at least six nucleotides was required to both a V gene segment and a J gene segment. A rearrangement was called productive if the CDR3 had no stop codons and remained in frame with V and J, and every other rearrangement was called non-productive. Following IMGT convention, CDR3 was defined as the stretch from the second conserved V-encoded cysteine up to the conserved J-encoded phenylalanine. The earlier analysis of approximately 590 of the donors excluded any sequence lacking an unambiguous match to a single V gene segment. An earlier analysis of fewer than 750 of the donors called V segments functional above 56.7% productive rearrangements and segregating when the between-donor standard deviation exceeded 5%. A statistical classification framework was built for diagnosing cytomegalovirus status from the catalog of TCR beta chain sequences. V and J gene assignment, in a later analysis, came from comparing TCR nucleotide sequences with IMGT/GENE-DB human TR gene sequences. The TCRdist pipeline was used in a later analysis to assign CDR3 sequences and most-parsimonious VDJ recombination scenarios. In a later analysis, each TCR beta chain was defined by its CDR3 amino acid sequence together with its V-gene family, and reads without a unique V-gene family were excluded. A later analysis removed 500 to 650 highly shared, low-generation-probability nucleotide sequences to deal with suspected cross-contamination and a sequencing artifact. For each public chain, a later analysis derived a clonal expansion index from normalized ranks of inferred template counts within each repertoire. Generation probabilities in a later analysis came from a VDJ recombination model fitted to out-of-frame rearrangements, and those results were checked against IGoR. In a later analysis, TCR-TCR, TCR-HLA and TCR-CMV co-occurrence was scored with hypergeometric tests, and a repertoire-size bias correction was applied to TCR pairs. A later analysis estimated false discovery rates by permuting HLA or CMV assignments 20 times. In a later analysis, co-occurring TCRs were grouped using DBSCAN, with TCRdist sequence similarity added in when clustering inside HLA-allele-positive subsets. Repertoires with fewer than 30,000 or more than 120,000 public chains, plus five repertoires with anomalous nucleotide sharing, were excluded from co-occurrence clustering. TCRdb limited this immuneACCESS table to in-frame rearrangements with V and J called. A share of clones is missing; checked studies link under half to unresolved V genes, and the rest is unexplained. The DNA gave D and trimming, while V, J and clone size come from that table. The sample table holds under 85,000 clones, of which about 78% were seen once. The ten biggest clones cover roughly 3.5% of the sample.

This entry belongs to a study of cytomegalovirus exposure and HLA in healthy donors (dated by TCRdb to the late 2010s). At the level of the whole study: According to an earlier analysis of a few hundred of the donors, some 180 million T cells yielded 120 million or so unique TCR beta sequences and less than 300 Gb of sequence data. An early release that covered about 600 HLA-typed donors contained approximately 290 gigabases of sequencing data and tens of millions of unique TCR sequences. Of the approximately 400 genotyped donors, around 81% fell in the genetic ancestry cluster associated with self-reported Caucasian donors. The study aimed to test whether cataloging public T cell receptors could reveal signatures of past pathogen exposure. The study used immunosequencing to profile the T cell repertoires of 670 or so subjects and linked those repertoires to cytomegalovirus serostatus. In addition to the first cohort of 650 to 750 subjects, a separate validation cohort of under 150 different subjects was used. The study combined high-throughput TCR immunosequencing, statistical association of individual TCRs with disease status, and machine learning to predict cytomegalovirus infection status. To study patterns of TCR occurrence, a later analysis re-analyzed previously published TCR beta repertoires from 500 to 850 donors and added high-resolution HLA genotyping. The later analysis used no new phenotypic data to find candidate immune exposures, relying instead on TCR beta sequences and their occurrence across donors. To decide whether each TCR beta V gene segment behaved as functional or pseudogenic, an earlier analysis of some 600 of the donors relied on high-throughput TCR beta sequencing. Donor age, sex, ethnicity and CMV serostatus were collected together with the repertoire data. Genome-wide SNP genotypes for about 60% of the roughly 700 donors were used in a later genetic analysis, which treated that subset as a discovery cohort. All discovery cohort repertoires had been generated using a single sequencing platform. HLA typing included class I and class II loci at four-digit resolution. The number of typed donors differed by locus: 629-630 for A, B, C, DRB1 and DQB1; roughly 510 for DQA1; 606 for DPA1; and 400 to 480 for DPB1. A handful of DR-DQ haplotypes were handled as single units for association and clustering because linkage in the cohort was strong. Among roughly 400 genotyped donors of the cohort, an average of around 250,000 unique TCR beta nucleotide sequences was sequenced per donor, of which about 18% were non-productive. Broad study findings and their caveats: In a later genetic analysis, fewer N-insertions in productive TCRs were reported among donors in an Asian-associated ancestry cluster than the roughly 700-donor mean. When HLA alleles, especially DR and DQ, strongly co-occurred, attributing TCR associations to individual alleles was difficult. Sequencing depth was assumed to be roughly uniform across donors in the presence/absence analyses, though that assumption may not hold. Because some donors lacked HLA typing at each locus, the association tests relied only on the typed subset. According to the authors, the approach could potentially be generalized to other disease states and immunological phenotypes. Some IMGT-functional V segments, including TRBV6-2 and TRBV6-3, could not be told apart with the 87-base-pair reads, so those segments were excluded. According to a later analysis, parvovirus B19, influenza, CMV and Epstein-Barr virus appeared linked to several top co-occurrence clusters. Because counts were too low, seventeen rarely observed V segments, including chromosome 9 orphons, were left out of the earlier analysis of 587 of the donors. Correlated functional status among segregating V segments might be attributable to linkage disequilibrium, but an unknown experimental factor could not be ruled out. Immune exposure information for the cohort was limited to CMV serostatus. A further reported finding was that TCR beta sequences accurately predicted the HLA-A and HLA-B alleles for most subjects in the first cohort. At a false discovery rate of 0.05, a later analysis linked around 15,000 TCR beta sequences to specific HLA alleles. Compared with equally common non-associated chains, HLA-associated TCR beta chains in a later analysis were more clonally expanded and had lower generation probabilities. In a later genetic analysis, a missense DCLRE1C variant was associated with V-gene and J-gene trimming of TCR beta chains, and the association was replicated in an independent cohort. A group of highly shared sequence variants was considered likely to be a technical artifact of the sequencing pipeline. In an earlier analysis of more than 500 of the donors, most TCR beta V segments appeared in productive rearrangements about 90% or about 30% of the time, broadly matching IMGT annotations. The classifier was reported to diagnose cytomegalovirus status with high specificity and sensitivity in both the original and validation cohorts. Most CMV-associated TCR beta chains appeared to be HLA-restricted in a later analysis, and the HLA associations seemed to be driven largely by CMV exposure. A few of the identified cytomegalovirus-associated TCR beta chains were confirmed in vitro to be specific for cytomegalovirus antigens. Across donors, most TCR sequences were observed very rarely, whereas some public TCRs were present in many individuals. In a later analysis, TCR association rates were found to vary across HLA loci, with the most associated TCRs seen for DRB1 alleles and the fewest for HLA-C alleles. A total of about 180 TCR beta chains were listed by the study as associated with cytomegalovirus. This cohort had only TCR beta chains sequenced, and the lack of alpha or paired-chain data limited which features could be detected.

In total, 500 to 700 healthy bone marrow donors made up the cohort. At the time of sampling, every cohort member was nominally healthy, though immune exposures that went unrecorded were likely present. The donor was CMV seronegative and was included in the group of 352 seronegative cohort members. A peripheral blood sample was provided by each donor, and peripheral blood mononuclear cells were used for TCR beta sequencing. The Qiagen DNeasy Blood Extraction Kit was used to extract genomic DNA from the blood cell samples. CDR1 and CDR2, looked up from the germline V gene, are MRHNA and SNTAGT. The cysteine opens and the phenylalanine closes a CDR3 of 16 amino acids. CDR3 DNA only is kept here, 48 bases in frame from base 1. The trim is 5 bases for V and 4 bases for J, with a gap of 15 bases between the germline ends.

The chain employs TRBV6-4 and TRBJ2-6, and the D gene may be TRBD1, 7 bases matching. Sequences were obtained from PBMCs. This TCR was sampled from a man between 18 and 35 years old in good health and CMV-seronegative. The CDR3 protein sequence reads: CASSPQGGSGANVLTF. The DNA sequence is TGTGCCAGCAGTCCCCAGGGGGGCAGCGGGGCCAACGTCCTGACTTTC.